Listed below are T cell receptor beta chains from one sample, sequenced in a study of T-cell memory formation after mild COVID-19. TCRdb re-derived calls from the 5' RACE reads in MiXCR, one entry per CDR3 protein. The top ten hold roughly a fifth of the sample, which has 300,000 to 350,000 distinct CDR3 sequences, roughly an eighth seen once. Material: PBMCs or a T cell subset sorted from them (not recorded which). All receptors come from a man younger than 35 who had mild COVID-19 (a few samples of this study predate the infection). Cell type and time point are not known. Both conserved end residues are part of each CDR3. Fields, in order: J gene, V gene, CDR3 protein.

TRBJ2-5	TRBV5-5	CASSPWTEFGIGETQYF
TRBJ1-1	TRBV9	CASSVTGGSTEAFF
TRBJ2-2	TRBV10-3	CAISVRQGSTGELFF
TRBJ2-5	TRBV30	CAWSVPETQYF
TRBJ2-3	TRBV5-1	CASSWDTSGDTDTQYF
TRBJ2-3	TRBV12-3/TRBV12-4	CASSLGPLHTQYF
TRBJ1-1	TRBV12-3/TRBV12-4	CASSPTAGRTEAFF
TRBJ2-5	TRBV5-1	CASSLGSNQETQYF
TRBJ2-5	TRBV6-2/TRBV6-3	CASSYSGSGAAGDQYF
TRBJ2-7	TRBV20-1	CSASYGGDWSEQYF
TRBJ2-3	TRBV4-1	CASSQAGGNTDTQYF
TRBJ1-4	TRBV12-3/TRBV12-4	CASSSREKLFF
TRBJ2-3	TRBV7-2	CASSLASGWTSGADTQYF
TRBJ2-7	TRBV29-1	CSVRSKTGSYEQYF
TRBJ2-3	TRBV5-6	CASSSAGTRYDTQYF
TRBJ2-5	TRBV18	CASSPGNRQETQYF
TRBJ1-1	TRBV5-1	CASRPGQGDEAFF
TRBJ2-5	TRBV6-2/TRBV6-3	CASQPLEDSHQETQYF
TRBJ2-5	TRBV5-6	CASSTPPGNLGAETQYF
TRBJ1-1	TRBV12-3/TRBV12-4	CASSPRGMNTEAFF
TRBJ1-5	TRBV4-1	CASSQLLWAGNQPQHF
TRBJ2-2	TRBV23-1	CASSQTDPNTGELFF
TRBJ2-7	TRBV15	CATSSPQGPSSEQYF
TRBJ2-7	TRBV2	CASSLQGINEQYF
TRBJ1-5	TRBV7-2	CASSYRTGVDQPQHF
TRBJ1-1	TRBV15	CATSREDEAFF
TRBJ2-2	TRBV6-2/TRBV6-3	CASSPGHSNTGELFF
TRBJ2-5	TRBV7-9	CASSPTWETQYF
TRBJ2-3	TRBV18	CASSPGRDRYPGDTQYF
TRBJ1-1	TRBV7-2	CASSKGQGEVVFF
TRBJ1-2	TRBV11-2	CASSPFGRDYGYTF
TRBJ2-3	TRBV11-3	CASSPGSGEADTQYF
TRBJ1-2	TRBV10-3	CAINDRVAGYTF
TRBJ2-3	TRBV29-1	CSGVSTDTQYF
TRBJ1-4	TRBV4-1	CASSQDRLVMGATNEKLFF
TRBJ1-1	TRBV28	CASSFSQRNTEAFF
TRBJ1-2	TRBV7-2	CASSPLPSEGGYTF
TRBJ1-5	TRBV2	CASSEALENQPQHF
TRBJ2-1	TRBV12-3/TRBV12-4	CASRRTQGGDEQFF
TRBJ1-6	TRBV30	CAWSSTGNSPLHF
TRBJ2-7	TRBV7-8	CASSLVRGAGWEQYF